These T cell receptor beta chains were read from a single sample in a study of T cell repertoires in cytomegalovirus infection. TCRdb ran MiXCR on the reads and lists one entry per CDR3 protein. The sample includes about 830,000 distinct CDR3 sequences, approximately 30% of them seen just once. These receptors lack a known antigen. Material: cultured CD8+ T cells from PBMCs, obtained from culture after CMV antigen stimulation. The source of these receptors is a human donor in good health (CMV status not recorded). Some clones in this sample may be carry-over from other donors' samples. The conserved cysteine and the conserved F or W are not part of the CDR3 here. Where a row states a size, it is once, few, many or the class of an expanded clone; other rows omit it.

abundance: .; j_gene: TRBJ2-3; v_gene: TRBV28; CDR3aa: ASKLRGWPSDTQY
abundance: few; j_gene: TRBJ2-1; v_gene: TRBV4-2; CDR3aa: ASSQDAVQPTPNNEQF
abundance: .; j_gene: TRBJ1-5; v_gene: TRBV6-2/TRBV6-3; CDR3aa: ASRQGRPSNQPQH
abundance: few; j_gene: TRBJ1-5; v_gene: TRBV19; CDR3aa: ASRTGALNQPQH
abundance: few; j_gene: TRBJ2-6; v_gene: TRBV4-3; CDR3aa: ASSQGLGDDLSGANVLT
abundance: .; j_gene: TRBJ1-2; v_gene: TRBV14; CDR3aa: ANSHRTLYGYT
abundance: .; j_gene: TRBJ1-4; v_gene: TRBV7-2; CDR3aa: ASSFPGVTEKLF
abundance: .; j_gene: TRBJ1-4; v_gene: TRBV6-8; CDR3aa: ASSTLQGNLNEKLF
abundance: .; j_gene: TRBJ2-1; v_gene: TRBV20-1; CDR3aa: SARRQGAGNEQF
abundance: many; j_gene: TRBJ1-2; v_gene: TRBV7-2; CDR3aa: ASSTDNMYYGYT
abundance: many; j_gene: TRBJ2-1; v_gene: TRBV7-9; CDR3aa: ASSLDLRFRGTYNEQF
abundance: many; j_gene: TRBJ2-1; v_gene: TRBV12-3/TRBV12-4; CDR3aa: ASRSVSGGYNEQF
abundance: many; j_gene: TRBJ2-5; v_gene: TRBV6-2/TRBV6-3; CDR3aa: ASRPGLAGVQTQY
abundance: .; j_gene: TRBJ2-3; v_gene: TRBV14; CDR3aa: ASSHGGTSTDTQY
abundance: few; j_gene: TRBJ1-1; v_gene: TRBV19; CDR3aa: ASSIGGGWSTEAF
abundance: few; j_gene: TRBJ2-3; v_gene: TRBV5-1; CDR3aa: ASSFRRGGTDTQY
abundance: .; j_gene: TRBJ2-1; v_gene: TRBV6-6; CDR3aa: ASSSYPYNEQF
abundance: few; j_gene: TRBJ2-1; v_gene: TRBV28; CDR3aa: ASIKRGAGNEQF
abundance: .; j_gene: TRBJ1-2; v_gene: TRBV6-1; CDR3aa: ASSEIVSNYGYT
abundance: .; j_gene: TRBJ1-1; v_gene: TRBV6-2/TRBV6-3; CDR3aa: ASRPDPTEAF
abundance: few; j_gene: TRBJ1-2; v_gene: TRBV7-8; CDR3aa: ASSLVGGGGYGYT